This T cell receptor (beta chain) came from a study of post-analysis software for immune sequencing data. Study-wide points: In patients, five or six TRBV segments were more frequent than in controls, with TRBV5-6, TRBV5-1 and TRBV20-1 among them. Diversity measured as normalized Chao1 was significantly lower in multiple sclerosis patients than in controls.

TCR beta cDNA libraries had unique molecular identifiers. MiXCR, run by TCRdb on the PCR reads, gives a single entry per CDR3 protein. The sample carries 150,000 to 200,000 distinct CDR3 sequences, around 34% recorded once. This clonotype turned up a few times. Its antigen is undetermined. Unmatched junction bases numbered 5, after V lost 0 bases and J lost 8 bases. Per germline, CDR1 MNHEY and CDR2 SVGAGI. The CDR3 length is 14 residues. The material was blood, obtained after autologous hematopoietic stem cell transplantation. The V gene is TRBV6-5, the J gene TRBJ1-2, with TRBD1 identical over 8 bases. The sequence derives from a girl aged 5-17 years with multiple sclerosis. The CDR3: CASSYSPDREGYTF. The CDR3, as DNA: TGTGCCAGCAGTTACTCCCCGGACAGGGAGGGCTACACCTTC.